This TCR beta chain originates from a study of blood T cell repertoires in COVID-19. About the study: Samples representing acute and convalescent COVID-19 were sourced from the United States, Italy and Spain. T cells, B-cell-depleted T cells, or PBMCs supplied cDNA or gDNA.

Original methodology: Quantification of nucleated cells was approximated via reference gene primer amplification. Data came from immunoSEQ multiplex PCR; TCRdb stores just in-frame clones and leaves some out. That table gives V, J and clone size, and the DNA gave D and trimming. The data show approximately 69,000 clones, approximately 91% seen once. The germline V gene encodes CDR1 SGHDN and CDR2 FVKESK. Trimming left V 3 bases short and J 2 bases short, with 8 bases between. This CDR3 contains 13 residues. This clonotype was sampled from a man over 45 with acute or convalescent COVID-19. The chain carries TRBV14 and TRBJ2-7, with D tentatively TRBD2 (5 bases). Source material: peripheral blood. In nucleotides, the CDR3 is TGTGCCAGCAGCCAGCGGGTTACCTACGAGCAGTACTTC. Amino acids: CASSQRVTYEQYF.